Shown below are 29 T cell receptor beta chains from a single sample sequenced in a study of blood T cell repertoires in COVID-19. Method: immunoSEQ multiplex PCR; TCRdb's copy keeps in-frame clones and lacks some. Of 300,000 to 400,000 clones in the sample, approximately 89% were seen once. Sequencing input: peripheral blood. Every receptor here comes from a woman aged 18-29 years who had recovered from COVID-19.

V is TRBV3-1 (or the pseudogene TRBV3-2) and J is TRBJ2-1; TRBD2 matches at 10 bases. Germline CDR1 reads LGHDT; CDR2 reads YNNKEL (reference sequence). The CDR3 has 15 residues. The junction had 4 bases not matched to a gene; V was cut back by 0 bases and J by 8 bases. The chain's CDR3 is CASSQELLAGDEQFF. Written as DNA, the CDR3 is TGTGCCAGCAGCCAAGAACTCCTAGCGGGAGATGAGCAGTTCTTC.

This clone was recorded only once. The chain carries TRBV10-3 and TRBJ2-1, with 12 bases aligning to TRBD2. CDR1 is ENHRY and CDR2 is SYGVKD in the germline V gene. The CDR3 sequence is 16 residues long. V gave up 4 bases and J gave up 7 bases; unmatched junction bases: 8. The DNA for the CDR3 is TGTGCCATCAGTGGGGAACTAGCGGGAGGCGGGAATGAGCAGTTCTTC. Protein product: CAISGELAGGGNEQFF.

This sequence joins TRBV7-2 and TRBJ1-5; 8 nucleotides align to TRBD1. There are 15 residues in the CDR3. Losses at the gene ends were 3 bases for V and 6 bases for J; bases not matched to a gene: 7. Germline V gene data show CDR1 as SGHTA and CDR2 as FQGNSA. The CDR3 sequence is CASSFTGGPGQPQHF. The DNA for the CDR3 is TGTGCCAGCAGCTTTACAGGGGGTCCCGGTCAGCCCCAGCATTTT.

This clone appeared a single time. V is TRBV5-8 and J is TRBJ2-1, with 9 bases that match TRBD1. The CDR3 sequence is 14 residues long. With 5 bases clipped from V and 9 bases from J, the junction kept 9 bases outside the gene matches. Germline lookup yields CDR1 SGHTS and CDR2 YDEGEE. The CDR3 DNA is TGTGCCAGCAGACCAGGACAGGGGTTGGGTGAGCAGTTCTTC. It yields the protein CASRPGQGLGEQFF.

The chain is built from TRBV24-1 and TRBJ2-5; 8 bases are a match to TRBD2. Germline V gene sequence: CDR1 KGHDR, CDR2 SFDVKD. The V and J ends lost 1 base and 4 bases, in that order; junction bases with no gene match: 13. This CDR3 is built from 18 residues. In DNA, the CDR3 is TGTGCCACCAGTGATTTCCACCCAGCGGGAGTGGTGGTAGAGACCCAGTACTTC. Translation gives CATSDFHPAGVVVETQYF.

V is TRBV6-5 and J is TRBJ2-5; D might be TRBD2 (6 bases). Between the trimmed V and J ends, which lost 0 bases and 5 bases, there was a span of 10 bases. This CDR3 spans 14 amino acids. Germline V lookup: CDR1 MNHEY, CDR2 SVGAGI. In nucleotides, the CDR3 is TGTGCCAGCAGTTACTCGCCGGGAGCGGAGACCCAGTACTTC. Translation gives CASSYSPGAETQYF.

V and J are TRBV6-5 and TRBJ2-3; D remains unclear. CDR1 is MNHEY, CDR2 SVGAGI, per germline. The CDR3 spans 14 residues. The germline V and J ends were trimmed by 8 bases and 0 bases, with 12 bases remaining between them. The CDR3 region is CASSFGSSTDTQYF. As DNA, the CDR3 is TGTGCCAGCTCCTTCGGTTCTAGCACAGATACGCAGTATTTT.

The rearrangement joins TRBV29-1 to TRBJ2-1; the match to TRBD2 covers 8 bases. Trimming removed 4 bases from V and 9 bases from J; junction bases left unmatched: 14. The germline CDR1 and CDR2 sequences are SQVTM and ANQGSEA. This CDR3 has 15 residues. The CDR3 DNA is TGCAGCGTTGGTTTCCCGCAGCGGGAGATAGGTGAGCAGTTCTTC. Translated, it gives CSVGFPQREIGEQFF.

V gene TRBV27 combines with J gene TRBJ1-5, with D possibly TRBD1 on 5 matching bases. CDR3 length: 15 amino acids. Trimming cost V 6 bases and J 7 bases, with 19 bases left between them. Germline CDR1 MNHEY, CDR2 SMNVEV (reference sequence). The CDR3 region is CASRSGRGGWQPQHF. CDR3 nucleotide sequence: TGTGCCAGCAGGTCGGGGAGGGGAGGATGGCAGCCCCAGCATTTT.

On this clone: One end of the junction varies from germline; a read error may be responsible. The gene calls are TRBV3-1 (or the pseudogene TRBV3-2) and TRBJ1-4; 7 positions agree with TRBD1. The germline V gene encodes CDR1 LGHDT and CDR2 YNNKEL (reference sequence). The CDR3 is 15 residues long. The CDR3: CASSQATGAKEKLFF. The CDR3 bases are TGTGCCAGCAGCCAAGCTACAGGGGCTAAGGAAAAACTGTTTTTT.

The V and J genes are TRBV6-5 and TRBJ1-2; 7 positions agree with TRBD1. Germline V gene data show CDR1 as MNHEY and CDR2 as SVGAGI. J was trimmed by 2 bases and V by 7 bases; bases with no gene match: 7. CDR3 length: 14 residues. The CDR3 bases are TGTGCCAGCACCCGGGGACAGTCGAACTATGGCTACACCTTC. Encoded protein: CASTRGQSNYGYTF.

The chain uses TRBV10-2 and TRBJ2-1; no clear D gene. In germline, CDR1 is WSHSY, CDR2 SAAADI. CDR3 length equals 14 residues. Trimming stripped 0 bases from V and 5 bases from J, with 8 bases between. The DNA for the CDR3 is TGCGCCAGCAGTGAGTCGACGCGGAACAATGAGCAGTTCTTC. Translation gives CASSESTRNNEQFF.

The V and J genes are TRBV21-1 and TRBJ2-7; the D call TRBD2 from the table was never checked on the DNA. TRBV21-1 is a listed pseudogene. CDR3 length: 11 amino acids. CDR3 in amino acids: CASNSGYEQYV. The CDR3 DNA reads TGTGCCAGCAACTCTGGCTACGAGCAGTACGTC.

This clone was observed once. This chain joins TRBV6-4 and TRBJ1-6; the match to TRBD1 covers 9 bases. Germline-derived CDR1 and CDR2 are MRHNA and SNTAGT. V trimming: 2 bases; J trimming: 10 bases; junction bases outside the gene matches: 6. The CDR3 is 15 residues long. CDR3 sequence (DNA): TGTGCCAGCAGTGACACCGGGACAGGGTTATCACCCCTCCACTTT. It encodes CASSDTGTGLSPLHF.

The CDR3 sequence is CASSPTSGSENEQFF. Written as DNA, the CDR3 is TGTGCCAGCTCACCCACTAGCGGGAGTGAGAATGAGCAGTTCTTC. The chain recombines TRBV18 with TRBJ2-1, with TRBD2 matching over 11 bases. This CDR3 spans 15 amino acids. Germline values: CDR1 KGHSH, CDR2 LQKENI. The V segment lost 3 bases and the J segment 7 bases; nucleotides outside the gene matches: 5.

The sample holds one count of this clone. The chain couples TRBV6-2 or TRBV6-3 to TRBJ1-1; D ambiguous. CDR1 and CDR2 (germline): MNHEY, SVGEGT. The CDR3 consists of 14 residues. The V end lost 3 bases, the J end lost 3 bases, and 11 bases lay between the germline ends. DNA of the CDR3: TGTGCCAGCAGTTATGAGGGAACGCACACTGAAGCTTTCTTT. As protein: CASSYEGTHTEAFF.

V usage is TRBV15 and J usage is TRBJ2-1; D may be TRBD1 (5 bases). The CDR3 runs 13 residues. Germline CDR1 reads LNHNV; CDR2 reads YYDKDF (reference sequence). V was pared by 0 bases and J by 15 bases, with 15 bases between. CDR3 region: CATSREWGLPGFF. The CDR3 coding sequence is TGTGCCACCAGCAGAGAATGGGGCTTACCAGGGTTCTTC.

This chain connects TRBV19 to TRBJ2-6, with 9 bases fitting TRBD1. This CDR3 region has 19 residues. After removal of 5 bases from V and 3 bases from J, the junction contained 14 bases not matched to a gene. In germline, CDR1 is LNHDA, CDR2 SQIVND (reference sequence). DNA of the CDR3: TGTGCCAGTAGTCCCCTTGGGACAGGGAGCGCGATTGGGGCCAACGTCCTGACTTTC. Translation: CASSPLGTGSAIGANVLTF.

This chain links TRBV12-3 or TRBV12-4 with TRBJ2-2; no definite D call. V was cut by 5 bases and J by 4 bases, with 8 bases left in between. The CDR3 covers 13 residues. CDR3 amino acids: CASSRVTTGELFF. The CDR3 DNA reads as TGTGCCAGCAGTAGAGTTACCACCGGGGAGCTGTTTTTT.

In its sample, this clone was seen once. The gene calls are TRBV5-4 and TRBJ2-5, with D tentatively TRBD2 (6 bases). The V gene's germline CDR1 is SGHNT and CDR2 YYREEE (reference sequence). V was clipped by 4 bases and J by 5 bases, with 15 bases between them. The length of the CDR3 is 14 residues. CDR3 DNA: TGTGCCAGCAGCCAACCGGGAGTTAGTGAGACCCAGTACTTC. Encoded protein: CASSQPGVSETQYF.

The chain has TRBV12-3 or TRBV12-4 and TRBJ2-3; TRBD1 might be the D (5 bases). The ends were cut back, 6 bases at V and 8 bases at J, with 12 bases in the middle. The CDR3 extends over 12 amino acids. The DNA for the CDR3 is TGTGCCAGCAGCATAAGCAGGGTTACGCAGTATTTT. This gives the protein CASSISRVTQYF.

The genes are TRBV5-1 and TRBJ2-1, with a weak D call TRBD1 (6 bases). This CDR3 region has 17 residues. Germline V gene lookup returns CDR1 SGHRS and CDR2 YFSETQ. V was shortened by 2 bases and J by 0 bases, with 15 bases between the two germline ends. Here the CDR3 reads CASSFYTGTSSYNEQFF. In DNA form, the CDR3 reads TGCGCCAGCAGCTTTTACACAGGGACCAGCTCCTACAATGAGCAGTTCTTC. The full variable domain, completed using reference TRBV5-1 and TRBJ2-1, is KAGVTQTPRYLIKTRGQQVTLSCSPISGHRSVSWYQQTPGQGLQFLFEYFSETQRNKGNFPGRFSGRQFSNSRSEMNVSTLELGDSALYLCASSFYTGTSSYNEQFFGPGTRLTVL.

The chain couples TRBV6-2 or TRBV6-3 to TRBJ1-5, with D unresolved. This CDR3 spans 12 amino acids. Germline CDR1 and CDR2: MNHEY and SVGEGT. Between the trimmed V and J ends, which lost 5 bases and 3 bases, there was a span of 5 bases. This CDR3 is CASSSLNQPQHF. DNA of the CDR3: TGTGCCAGCAGTAGCCTCAATCAGCCCCAGCATTTT.

The chain links TRBV19 to TRBJ1-3; the D gene is possibly TRBD1 (5 bases). The CDR3 length is 19 residues. CDR1 LNHDA and CDR2 SQIVND come from the germline V gene (reference sequence). Trimming cost V 7 bases and J 0 bases, with 25 bases left between them. CDR3 DNA: TGTGCCAGTACGGCGGAGACAGCCCTTATTGCCAGCTCTGGAAACACCATATATTTT. It specifies CASTAETALIASSGNTIYF.

The rearrangement uses TRBV5-1 and TRBJ1-4; TRBD1 matches 9 bases. V dropped 0 bases and J dropped 6; count of bases not matched to a gene: 6. This CDR3 region has 16 residues. CDR1 and CDR2 (germline): SGHRS, YFSETQ. The CDR3 reads CASSLGTGVVYEKLFF. The CDR3 DNA sequence: TGCGCCAGCAGCTTGGGGACAGGGGTTGTGTATGAAAAACTGTTTTTT.

The chain joins TRBV18 to TRBJ1-1, with 7 bases that match TRBD1. This CDR3 has 13 residues. The germline V gene encodes CDR1 KGHSH and CDR2 LQKENI. V shed 8 bases, J shed 1 base, and the junction held 4 bases outside the gene matches. The CDR3 reads CASTDRENTEAFF. Here the CDR3 DNA reads TGTGCCAGCACCGACAGGGAGAACACTGAAGCTTTCTTT. Full variable domain (rest looked up from reference TRBV18 and TRBJ1-1): NAGVMQNPRHLVRRRGQEARLRCSPMKGHSHVYWYRQLPEEGLKFMVYLQKENIIDESGMPKERFSAEFPKEGPSILRIQQVVRGDSAAYFCASTDRENTEAFFGQGTRLTVV.

V is TRBV5-6 and J is TRBJ2-5; TRBD2 matches 10 bases. J gave up 2 bases and V 1 base, and 2 bases lay outside the gene matches. CDR1 SGHDT and CDR2 YYEEEE come from the germline V gene. CDR3 size: 15 residues. The CDR3 bases are TGTGCCAGCAGCTTGCTAGCGGGAGCTCAAGAGACCCAGTACTTC. It yields the protein CASSLLAGAQETQYF. Looking up the rest from reference TRBV5-6 and TRBJ2-5 gives the full variable domain: DAGVTQSPTHLIKTRGQQVTLRCSPKSGHDTVSWYQQALGQGPQFIFQYYEEEERQRGNFPDRFSGHQFPNYSSELNVNALLLGDSALYLCASSLLAGAQETQYFGPGTRLLVL.

The V gene is TRBV7-2, the J gene TRBJ1-1, with 8 positions matching TRBD1. Trimming took 5 bases from V and 0 from J; bases not matched to a gene: 2. The germline gives CDR1 SGHTA, CDR2 FQGNSA. This CDR3 is 14 amino acids long. Here the CDR3 DNA reads TGTGCCAGCAGCCTGGACAGGGTGAACACTGAAGCTTTCTTT. Translating it yields CASSLDRVNTEAFF.

V usage is TRBV4-2 and J usage is TRBJ2-1; possible D gene TRBD1, 6 bases. The V end was cut by 1 base, the J end by 7 bases, with 14 bases between. CDR1 and CDR2 from the germline V gene are LGHNA and YNFKEQ. The CDR3 runs to 15 residues. The CDR3 here is CASSQVTGISNEQFF. The CDR3 DNA reads as TGTGCCAGCAGCCAAGTTACAGGGATATCGAATGAGCAGTTCTTC.